The 10 T cell receptor beta chains below all came from one sample that was sequenced in a study of vaccination and CD4 T cells after COVID-19. Which antigens these TCRs recognize remains unknown. The Oncomine TCR Beta short-read assay was applied to DNA of cultured CD4+ T cells. TCRdb reprocessed the PCR reads with MiXCR, giving one entry per CDR3 protein. The table shows roughly 19,000 distinct CDR3 sequences, with 65% to 70% occurring only once. The treatment is: roughly 10-day PBMC culture with coronavirus spike peptide pools or control peptides (ViraFEST assay). The sample comprised CD4+ T cells from blood, cultured in vitro. These TCRs come from a human donor who had recovered from COVID-19.

The genes are TRBV19 and TRBJ1-6; no firm D call. CDR3 size: 14 residues. Germline V gene lookup returns CDR1 LNHDA and CDR2 SQIVND (reference sequence). V lost 4 bases, J lost 11 bases, and 15 bases lay in between. The CDR3 is CASSSRVLAAPLHF. The CDR3 DNA reads as TGTGCCAGTAGTAGCCGGGTGCTGGCGGCACCCCTCCACTTT.

V usage is TRBV6-1 and J usage is TRBJ2-2; maybe TRBD2 (5 bases). Germline CDR1 reads MNHNS; CDR2 reads SASEGT. The CDR3 has 14 residues. Trimming cost V 8 bases and J 4 bases, with 14 bases left between them. In DNA, the CDR3 is TGTGCCAGCGGAGAGGGATGGGGCACCGGGGAGCTGTTTTTT. Translating it yields CASGEGWGTGELFF.

A remark on this clonotype: One end of the junction varies from germline; a read error may be responsible. The chain has TRBV7-7 and TRBJ1-5; weak D call: TRBD1 (5 bases). Looked up from germline, CDR1 is SSHAT and CDR2 is FNYEAQ (reference sequence). The CDR3 runs 16 residues. In DNA, the CDR3 is TGTGCTAGCAGCTTAGGTTGCGGGGGGGAAGATCAGCCCCAGCATTTT. This translates into CASSLGCGGEDQPQHF. The complete variable domain, with remaining parts taken from reference TRBV7-7 and TRBJ1-5, reads GAGVSQSPRYKVTKRGQDVTLRCDPISSHATLYWYQQALGQGPEFLTYFNYEAQPDKSGLPSDRFSAERPEGSISTLTIQRTEQRDSAMYRCASSLGCGGEDQPQHFGDGTRLSIL.

The chain has TRBV6-5 and TRBJ1-1; D uncertain. CDR3 size: 11 residues. The germline V and J ends were trimmed by 4 bases and 5 bases, with 5 bases remaining between them. Germline V lookup: CDR1 MNHEY, CDR2 SVGAGI. The CDR3 loop reads CASSSETEAFF. The CDR3 DNA follows: TGTGCCAGCAGTTCCGAGACTGAAGCTTTCTTT.

This clonotype was recorded a few times. The chain joins TRBV6-1 to TRBJ1-5; D unclear. The CDR3 extends over 13 amino acids. Germline V lookup: CDR1 MNHNS, CDR2 SASEGT. Trimming took off 6 bases at V and 0 bases at J, with 6 bases between the two ends. CDR3 sequence (DNA): TGTGCCAGCAGATATTATAGCAATCAGCCCCAGCATTTT. It translates to CASRYYSNQPQHF.

V gene TRBV6-1 combines with J gene TRBJ1-5; 7 bases fit TRBD1. V lost 6 bases, J lost 2 bases, and 10 bases stayed unmatched. The CDR3 sequence is 16 residues long. Germline V lookup: CDR1 MNHNS, CDR2 SASEGT. The CDR3 reads CASSLGRQGGNQPQHF. In DNA, the CDR3 is TGTGCCAGCAGCCTTGGCCGACAGGGCGGCAATCAGCCCCAGCATTTT.

J is TRBJ1-5 and V is TRBV7-9; no definite D call. Germline V lookup: CDR1 SEHNR, CDR2 FQNEAQ (reference sequence). The CDR3 is 13 amino acids. V was pared by 1 base and J by 4 bases, with 5 bases between. DNA of the CDR3: TGTGCCAGCAGCTTAGATGGTAATCAGCCCCAGCATTTT. Translation gives CASSLDGNQPQHF.

This chain uses TRBV7-9 with TRBJ1-1; no clear D. The CDR3 extends over 11 amino acids. From germline, CDR1 is SEHNR and CDR2 FQNEAQ (reference sequence). V lost 5 bases and J lost 12, with 13 bases in between. The CDR3 reads CASSAIPRTFF. The CDR3 DNA reads TGTGCCAGCAGCGCCATCCCGCGGACTTTCTTT.

The V gene is TRBV7-2, the J gene TRBJ1-1, with D unclear. This CDR3 comprises 14 residues. V lost 2 bases, J lost 1 base, and 8 bases lay in between. CDR1 and CDR2 (germline): SGHTA, FQGNSA. For the CDR3, the DNA is TGTGCCAGCAGCTTATACGGGCCGAACACTGAAGCTTTCTTT. Encoded protein: CASSLYGPNTEAFF. Full variable domain (rest looked up from reference TRBV7-2 and TRBJ1-1): GAGVSQSPSNKVTEKGKDVELRCDPISGHTALYWYRQSLGQGLEFLIYFQGNSAPDKSGLPSDRFSAERTGGSVSTLTIQRTQQEDSAVYLCASSLYGPNTEAFFGQGTRLTVV.

The CDR3, as DNA: TGTGCCAGCAGCTTAGAGGAGAACACTGAAGCTTTCTTT. Residues: CASSLEENTEAFF. This chain links TRBV11-3 with TRBJ1-1; D not resolved. V was trimmed by 0 bases and J by 1 base, leaving 3 bases between them. The germline V gene has CDR1 SGHNT and CDR2 YENEEA. This CDR3 region has 13 residues.